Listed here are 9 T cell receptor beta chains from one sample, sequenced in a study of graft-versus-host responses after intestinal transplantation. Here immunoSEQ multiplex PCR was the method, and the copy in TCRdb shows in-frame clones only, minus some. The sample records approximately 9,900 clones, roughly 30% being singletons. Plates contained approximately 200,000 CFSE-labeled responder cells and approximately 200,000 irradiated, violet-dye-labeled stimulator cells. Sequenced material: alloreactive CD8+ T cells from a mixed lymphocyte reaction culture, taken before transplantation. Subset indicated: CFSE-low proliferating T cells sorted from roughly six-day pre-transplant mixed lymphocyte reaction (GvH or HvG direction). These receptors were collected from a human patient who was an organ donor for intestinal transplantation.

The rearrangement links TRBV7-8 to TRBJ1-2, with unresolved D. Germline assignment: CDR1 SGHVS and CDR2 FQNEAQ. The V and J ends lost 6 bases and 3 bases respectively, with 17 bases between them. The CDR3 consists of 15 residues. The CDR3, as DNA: TGTGCCAGCAGATCCCCAGGCAGCCCCGACTATGGCTACACCTTC. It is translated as CASRSPGSPDYGYTF. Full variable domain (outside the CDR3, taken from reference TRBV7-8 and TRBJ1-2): GAGVSQSPRYKVAKRGQDVALRCDPISGHVSLFWYQQALGQGPEFLTYFQNEAQLDKSGLPSDRFFAERPEGSVSTLKIQRTQQEDSAVYLCASRSPGSPDYGYTFGSGTRLTVV.

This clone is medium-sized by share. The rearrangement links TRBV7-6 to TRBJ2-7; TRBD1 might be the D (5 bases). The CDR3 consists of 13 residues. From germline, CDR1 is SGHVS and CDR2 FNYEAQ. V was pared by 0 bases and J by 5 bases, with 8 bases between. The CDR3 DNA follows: TGTGCCAGCAGCTTAGCAGGGGCCCACGAGCAGTACTTC. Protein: CASSLAGAHEQYF.

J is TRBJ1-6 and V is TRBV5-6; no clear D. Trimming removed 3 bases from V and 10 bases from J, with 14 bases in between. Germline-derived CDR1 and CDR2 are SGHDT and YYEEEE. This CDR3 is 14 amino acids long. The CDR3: CASSWTTGNSPLHF. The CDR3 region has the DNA TGTGCCAGCAGCTGGACCACGGGGAACTCACCCCTCCACTTT. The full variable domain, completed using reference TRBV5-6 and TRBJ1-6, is DAGVTQSPTHLIKTRGQQVTLRCSPKSGHDTVSWYQQALGQGPQFIFQYYEEEERQRGNFPDRFSGHQFPNYSSELNVNALLLGDSALYLCASSWTTGNSPLHFGNGTRLTVT.

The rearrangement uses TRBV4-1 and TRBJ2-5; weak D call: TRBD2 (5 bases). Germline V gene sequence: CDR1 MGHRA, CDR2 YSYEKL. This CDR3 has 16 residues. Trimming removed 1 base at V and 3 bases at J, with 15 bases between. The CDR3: CASSQGWTLVEETQYF. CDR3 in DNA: TGCGCCAGCAGCCAAGGTTGGACTCTCGTAGAAGAGACCCAGTACTTC.

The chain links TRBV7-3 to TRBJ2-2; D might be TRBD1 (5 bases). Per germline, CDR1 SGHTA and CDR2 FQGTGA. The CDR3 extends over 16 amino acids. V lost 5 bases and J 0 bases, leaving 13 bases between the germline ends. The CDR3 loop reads CASSLKPQANTGELFF. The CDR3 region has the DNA TGTGCCAGCAGCCTGAAGCCACAGGCGAACACCGGGGAGCTGTTTTTT.

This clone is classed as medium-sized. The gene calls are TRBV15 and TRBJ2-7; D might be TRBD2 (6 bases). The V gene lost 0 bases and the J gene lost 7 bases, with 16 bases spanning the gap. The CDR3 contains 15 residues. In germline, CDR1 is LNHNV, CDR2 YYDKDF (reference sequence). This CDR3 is CATSRDHSGSGEQYF. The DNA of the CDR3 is TGTGCCACCAGCAGAGATCATAGCGGCTCGGGGGAGCAGTACTTC.

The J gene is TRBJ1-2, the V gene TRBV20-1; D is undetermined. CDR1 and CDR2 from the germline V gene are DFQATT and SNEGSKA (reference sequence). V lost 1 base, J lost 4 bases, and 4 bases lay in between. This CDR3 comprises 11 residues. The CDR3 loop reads CSARVFYGYTF. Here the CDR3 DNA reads TGCAGTGCTAGAGTCTTCTATGGCTACACCTTC.

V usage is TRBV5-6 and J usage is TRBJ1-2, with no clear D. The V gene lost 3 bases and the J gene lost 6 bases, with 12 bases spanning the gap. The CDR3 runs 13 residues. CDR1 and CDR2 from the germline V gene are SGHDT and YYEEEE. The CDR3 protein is CASSYSLFNGYTF. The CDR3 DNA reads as TGTGCCAGCAGCTATAGTTTGTTCAATGGCTACACCTTC.

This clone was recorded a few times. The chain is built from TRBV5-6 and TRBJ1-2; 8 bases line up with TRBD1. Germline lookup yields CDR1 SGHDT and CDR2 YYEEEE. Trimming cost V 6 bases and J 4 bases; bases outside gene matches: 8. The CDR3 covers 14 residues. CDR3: CASTLTGAPYGYTF. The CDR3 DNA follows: TGTGCCAGCACCCTGACAGGGGCCCCCTATGGCTACACCTTC.